This T cell receptor (beta chain) emerged from a study of cytomegalovirus exposure and HLA in healthy donors. Study-wide points: The study carried out a later analysis of TCR beta sequences. It associated 15,000 to 20,000 of them with specific HLA alleles at a false discovery rate of 0.05. Researchers reported in a later analysis that common viral pathogens appeared linked to several top clusters. It is likely that the observed cluster of highly shared sequence variants was a sequencing artifact.

The study ran its PCR with 60 Vbeta and 13 Jbeta primers. Libraries were prepared by immunoSEQ multiplex PCR; TCRdb keeps only in-frame clonotypes and omits some of them. The table has about 190,000 clones, approximately 80% seen once. Turning to this clone: What it binds is unknown.

The V and J ends lost 5 bases and 1 base respectively, with 11 bases between them. This CDR3 has 14 residues. CDR1 SGHTA and CDR2 FQGTGA come from the germline V gene. This clonotype originated in a young woman in good health and CMV-seropositive. Input material: PBMCs. The V call is TRBV7-3, the J call TRBJ2-5; D perhaps matches TRBD2 (6 bases). The CDR3 nucleotides read TGTGCCAGCAGCGCCCAAGCGGGCCAAGAGACCCAGTACTTC. It specifies CASSAQAGQETQYF.